This T cell receptor (beta chain) was observed in a study of T cells expressing NK-cell markers. General observations from the study: In a handful of donors, dominant clonotypes made up about 28.3-60.1% of CD3+CD56-NKG2C+ cells.

Comment on this clonotype: The antigen is undetermined.

Germline V gene lookup returns CDR1 DFQATT and CDR2 SNEGSKA (reference sequence). CDR3 size: 13 residues. In generating TCR beta cDNA, 5'RACE template switching with UMIs was used. TCRdb reanalyzed the 5' RACE reads and collapses them to one entry per CDR3 protein, without DNA. The sample shows about 180,000 distinct CDR3 sequences, and less than 20% sits with its ten largest clones. The TCR originated in a woman aged 18 to 75 in good health. The chain is built from TRBV20-1 and TRBJ1-1. Input material: blood T cells: a sorted CD56 or NKG2C T cell subset, CD4+ or CD8+ T cells, or bulk PBMC T cells (not recorded which). The CDR3 protein is CSASNFKNTEAFF.